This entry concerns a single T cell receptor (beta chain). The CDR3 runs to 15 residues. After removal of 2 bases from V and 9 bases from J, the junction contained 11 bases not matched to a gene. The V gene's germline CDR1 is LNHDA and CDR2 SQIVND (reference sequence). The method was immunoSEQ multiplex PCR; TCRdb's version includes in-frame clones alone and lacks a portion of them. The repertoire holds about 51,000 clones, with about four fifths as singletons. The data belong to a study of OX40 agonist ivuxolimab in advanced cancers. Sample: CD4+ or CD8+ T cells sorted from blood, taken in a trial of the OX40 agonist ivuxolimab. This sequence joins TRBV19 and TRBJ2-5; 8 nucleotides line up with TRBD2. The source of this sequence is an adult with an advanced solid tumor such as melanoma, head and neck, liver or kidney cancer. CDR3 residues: CASSITLAGPDAQYF. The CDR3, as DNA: TGTGCCAGTAGTATAACCCTAGCGGGTCCTGATGCCCAGTACTTC. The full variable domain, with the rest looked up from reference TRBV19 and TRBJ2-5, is DGGITQSPKYLFRKEGQNVTLSCEQNLNHDAMYWYRQDPGQGLRLIYYSQIVNDFQKGDIAEGYSVSREKKESFPLTVTSAQKNPTAFYLCASSITLAGPDAQYFGPGTRLLVL.